The sequence of this T cell receptor (beta chain) was determined in a study of blood T cell repertoires in COVID-19. Clones were sequenced by immunoSEQ multiplex PCR, and TCRdb holds only the in-frame ones, with some missing. This sample yields 180,000 or so clones, of which around 80% are seen a single time; about 14% belongs to the top ten. Germline V gene lookup returns CDR1 SGHRS and CDR2 YFSETQ. V shed 6 bases and J shed 2 bases, with 11 bases lying between them. The CDR3 spans 13 residues. The rearrangement joins TRBV5-1 to TRBJ1-1, with D possibly matching TRBD1 (5 bases). This TCR was recovered from a man aged 45-65 years who had recovered from COVID-19. The sample comprised peripheral blood. The CDR3 protein is CASTQGGNTEAFF. The CDR3 coding sequence is TGCGCCAGCACCCAGGGCGGTAACACTGAAGCTTTCTTT.